Given below is one T cell receptor beta chain in context. This specimen comes from a study of identical twins. MiXCR, run by TCRdb on the 5' RACE reads, gives a single entry per CDR3 protein. The table includes some 1,600,000 distinct CDR3 sequences, about 32% detected once. The sample consisted of cord blood. This TCR derives from a newborn girl in good health.

The CDR3 protein is CASSPSDRTEAFF. DNA for the CDR3: TGTGCCAGCAGCCCCTCCGACAGGACTGAAGCTTTCTTT. The chain carries TRBV4-2 and TRBJ1-1, with D tentatively TRBD1 (6 bases). The CDR3 consists of 13 residues. Germline CDR1 and CDR2: LGHNA and YNFKEQ. V was pared by 4 bases and J by 5 bases, with 11 bases between.